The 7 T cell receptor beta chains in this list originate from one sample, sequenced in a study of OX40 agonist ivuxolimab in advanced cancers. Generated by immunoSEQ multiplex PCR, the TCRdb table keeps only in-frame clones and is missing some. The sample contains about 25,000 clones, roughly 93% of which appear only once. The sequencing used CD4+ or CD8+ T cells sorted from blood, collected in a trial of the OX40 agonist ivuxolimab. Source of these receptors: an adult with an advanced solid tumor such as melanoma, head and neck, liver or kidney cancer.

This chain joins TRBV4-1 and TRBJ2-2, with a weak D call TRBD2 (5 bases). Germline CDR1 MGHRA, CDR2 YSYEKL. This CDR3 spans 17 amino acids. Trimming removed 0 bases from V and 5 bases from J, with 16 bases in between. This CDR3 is CASSQDERTARTGELFF. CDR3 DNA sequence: TGCGCCAGCAGCCAAGATGAGAGGACTGCCAGGACCGGGGAGCTGTTTTTT.

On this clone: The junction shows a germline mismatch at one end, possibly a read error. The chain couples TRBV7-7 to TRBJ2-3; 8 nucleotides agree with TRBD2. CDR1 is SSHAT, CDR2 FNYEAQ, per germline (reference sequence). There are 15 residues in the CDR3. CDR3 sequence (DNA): TGTGCTAGCAGCTACGGGACTAGTCTCACAGATACGCAGTATTTT. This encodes CASSYGTSLTDTQYF.

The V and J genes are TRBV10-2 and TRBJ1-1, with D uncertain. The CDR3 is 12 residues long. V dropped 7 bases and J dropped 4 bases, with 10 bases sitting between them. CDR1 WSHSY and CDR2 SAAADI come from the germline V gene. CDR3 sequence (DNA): TGCGCCAGCAAAGGTGGTGCCACTGAAGCTTTCTTT. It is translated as CASKGGATEAFF.

Here the CDR3 DNA reads TGTGCCAGCAGCCCCAGGACAGGGATTACCTACGAGCAGTACTTC. Protein: CASSPRTGITYEQYF. The V gene is TRBV7-6, the J gene TRBJ2-7; 8 positions match TRBD1. V shed 5 bases and J 2 bases; nucleotides not matched to a gene: 8. Germline-derived CDR1 and CDR2 are SGHVS and FNYEAQ. The CDR3 is 15 residues long.

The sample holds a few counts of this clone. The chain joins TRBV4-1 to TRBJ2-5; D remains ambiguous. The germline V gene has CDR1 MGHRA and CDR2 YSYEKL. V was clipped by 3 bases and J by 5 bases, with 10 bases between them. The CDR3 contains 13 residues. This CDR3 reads CASSQPGEETQYF. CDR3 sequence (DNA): TGCGCCAGCAGCCAGCCGGGTGAGGAGACCCAGTACTTC.

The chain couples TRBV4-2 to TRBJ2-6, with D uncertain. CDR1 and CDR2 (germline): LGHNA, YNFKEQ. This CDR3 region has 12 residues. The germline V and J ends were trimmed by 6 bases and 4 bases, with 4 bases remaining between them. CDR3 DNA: TGTGCCAGCAGTGCCGGGGCCAACGTCCTGACTTTC. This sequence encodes CASSAGANVLTF.

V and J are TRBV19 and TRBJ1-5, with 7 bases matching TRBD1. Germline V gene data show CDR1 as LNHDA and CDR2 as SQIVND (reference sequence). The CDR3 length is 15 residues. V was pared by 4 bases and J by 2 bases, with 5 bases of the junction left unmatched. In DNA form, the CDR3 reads TGTGCCAGTAGTAAAGGACAGGTCGGCAATCAGCCCCAGCATTTT. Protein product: CASSKGQVGNQPQHF.